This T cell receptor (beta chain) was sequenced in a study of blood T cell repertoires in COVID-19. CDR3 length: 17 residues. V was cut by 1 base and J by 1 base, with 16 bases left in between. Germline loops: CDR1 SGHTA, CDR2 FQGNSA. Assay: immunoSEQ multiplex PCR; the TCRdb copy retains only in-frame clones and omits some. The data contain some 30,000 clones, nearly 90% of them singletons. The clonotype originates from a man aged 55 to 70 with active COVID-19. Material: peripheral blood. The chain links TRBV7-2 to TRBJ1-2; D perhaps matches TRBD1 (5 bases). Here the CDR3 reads CASSLDTGARGNYGYTF. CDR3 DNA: TGTGCCAGCAGCTTAGATACCGGGGCGCGGGGTAACTATGGCTACACCTTC.